The present T cell receptor beta chain was sequenced within a study of T-cell reconstitution after alpha-beta-depleted transplantation in children (dated by TCRdb to about 2016). The study in broad terms: Using TCR repertoire profiling, the study followed T-cell immune reconstitution in a quantitative way in children after TCRalphabeta/CD19-depleted allogeneic hematopoietic cell transplantation.

This clonotype was seen a handful of times. Its antigen specificity is not known. One base away there is no much larger clone; base qualities are not given. The germline V gene (reference sequence) yields DFQATT for CDR1 and SNEGSKA for CDR2. At the junction V is shortened by 5 bases and J by 0 bases, with 14 bases in between. Including the terminal cysteine and phenylalanine, the CDR3 comprises 15 residues. CDR3 DNA is the only sequence kept; it has 45 bases, read in frame from the first base. The method behind the library was PCR. For sequencing, an Illumina HiSeq 2500 was employed. TCR library preparation used molecular barcoding, with unique molecular identifiers applied to normalize quantification of the TCRbeta repertoire. The public reads were reprocessed in TCRdb via fastp at Q25 and MiXCR, keeping in-frame beta chains. Each entry is one CDR3 protein sequence, shown with its most common DNA and genes. Across this sample there are approximately 400,000 distinct CDR3 sequences, with 9.5% to 13% seen only once. The ten largest clones take up 4.5% to 6.5% of the sample.

The receptor was isolated from a human donor who donated a stem cell graft to a child with acute myeloid leukemia. Material: PBMCs from the stem cell graft donor, obtained from the stem cell graft. Recombination joined TRBV20-1 with TRBJ2-1, with the D segment identity uncertain. The CDR3 here reads CSAGPYYHSYNEQFF. The DNA is TGCAGTGCTGGCCCCTACTACCACTCCTACAATGAGCAGTTCTTC.